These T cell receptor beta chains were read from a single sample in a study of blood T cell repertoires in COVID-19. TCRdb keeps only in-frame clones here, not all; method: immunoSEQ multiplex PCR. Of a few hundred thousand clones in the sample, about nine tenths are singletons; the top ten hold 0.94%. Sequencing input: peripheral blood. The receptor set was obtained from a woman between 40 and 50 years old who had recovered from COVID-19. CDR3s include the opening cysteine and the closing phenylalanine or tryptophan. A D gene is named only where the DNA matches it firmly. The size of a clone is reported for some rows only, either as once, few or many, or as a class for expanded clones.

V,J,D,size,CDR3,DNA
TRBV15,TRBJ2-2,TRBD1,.,CATSRGTGGLNTGELFF,TGTGCCACCAGCAGAGGGACAGGGGGCTTGAACACCGGGGAGCTGTTTTTT
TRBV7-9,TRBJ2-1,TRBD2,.,CASSFSAGVNEQFF,TGTGCCAGCAGCTTTTCAGCGGGAGTTAATGAGCAGTTCTTC
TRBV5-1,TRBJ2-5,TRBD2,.,CASSPGLAEYQETQYF,TGCGCCAGCAGCCCTGGACTAGCGGAGTACCAAGAGACCCAGTACTTC
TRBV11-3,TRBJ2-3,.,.,CASSLRGGRTDTQYF,TGTGCCAGCAGCTTAAGGGGGGGTAGGACAGATACGCAGTATTTT
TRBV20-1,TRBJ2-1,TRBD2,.,CSASAPSGSDEQFF,TGCAGTGCTAGTGCCCCCAGCGGGAGCGATGAGCAGTTCTTC
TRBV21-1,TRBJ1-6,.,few,CASSKAGGAGPNSPLHF,TGTGCCAGCAGCAAAGCGGGAGGGGCAGGGCCTAATTCACCCCTCCACTTT
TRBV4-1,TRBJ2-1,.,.,CASSPGVGNEQFF,TGCGCCAGCAGCCCAGGGGTAGGCAATGAGCAGTTCTTC
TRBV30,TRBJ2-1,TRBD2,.,CAWSVPPLADNEQFF,TGTGCCTGGAGTGTACCCCCACTAGCGGACAATGAGCAGTTCTTC
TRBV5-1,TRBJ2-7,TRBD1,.,CASSLFRDSNSYEQYF,TGCGCCAGCAGCTTATTCCGGGACAGTAACTCCTACGAGCAGTACTTC
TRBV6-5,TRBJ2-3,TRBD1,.,CASTDLRGLPDTQYF,TGTGCCAGCACCGACCTCAGGGGGCTCCCAGATACGCAGTATTTT
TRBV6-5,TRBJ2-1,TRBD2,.,CASSSGLAAANEQFF,TGTGCCAGCAGTTCGGGACTAGCGGCCGCCAATGAGCAGTTCTTC
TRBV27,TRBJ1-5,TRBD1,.,CASSARQGNQPQHF,TGTGCCAGCAGCGCAAGACAGGGGAATCAGCCCCAGCATTTT
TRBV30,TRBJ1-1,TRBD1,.,CAWNSNRGRWTEAFF,TGTGCCTGGAACTCTAACAGGGGGCGTTGGACTGAAGCTTTCTTT
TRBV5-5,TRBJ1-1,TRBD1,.,CASSLNDRVDYMNTEAFF,TGTGCCAGCAGCCTAAATGACAGGGTTGATTACATGAACACTGAAGCTTTCTTT
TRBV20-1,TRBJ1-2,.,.,CSVTENYGYTF,TGCAGTGTGACAGAGAACTATGGCTACACCTTC
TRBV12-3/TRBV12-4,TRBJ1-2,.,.,CASSLQGPYGYTF,TGTGCCAGCAGTTTACAGGGGCCCTATGGCTACACCTTC
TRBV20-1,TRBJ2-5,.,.,CSAQKSETQYF,TGCAGTGCGCAGAAATCGGAGACCCAGTACTTC
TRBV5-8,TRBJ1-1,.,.,CASSQGFGTEAFF,TGTGCCAGCAGCCAGGGATTTGGCACTGAAGCTTTCTTT
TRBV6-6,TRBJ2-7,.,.,CASSYSGTGTYEQYF,TGTGCCAGCAGTTACTCGGGTACAGGGACCTACGAGCAGTACTTC
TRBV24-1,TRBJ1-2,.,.,CATSGPGLSYTF,TGTGCCACCAGTGGGCCGGGTTTGAGCTACACCTTC
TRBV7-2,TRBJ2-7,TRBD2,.,CASSPPSGGAYEQYF,TGTGCCAGCAGCCCCCCCTCGGGGGGGGCCTACGAGCAGTACTTC
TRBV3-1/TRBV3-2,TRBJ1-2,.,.,CASSQSGSPNYGYTF,TGTGCCAGCAGCCAGTCAGGGTCACCTAACTATGGCTACACCTTC
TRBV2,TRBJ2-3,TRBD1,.,CASRGQASTDTQYF,TGTGCCAGCAGGGGACAGGCTAGCACAGATACGCAGTATTTT
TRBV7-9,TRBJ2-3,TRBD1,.,CASSPQGQGWDTQYF,TGTGCCAGCAGCCCCCAAGGACAGGGGTGGGATACGCAGTATTTT
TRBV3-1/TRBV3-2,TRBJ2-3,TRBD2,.,CASSPGLSSGGNTQYF,TGTGCCAGCAGCCCCGGACTGAGCAGCGGGGGTAATACGCAGTATTTT
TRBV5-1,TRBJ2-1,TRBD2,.,CASSAGLAEGNEQFF,TGCGCCAGCAGCGCCGGACTAGCGGAGGGCAATGAGCAGTTCTTC
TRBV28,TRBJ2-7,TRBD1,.,CASSPGGIYEQYF,TGTGCCAGCAGCCCAGGGGGTATCTACGAGCAGTACTTC
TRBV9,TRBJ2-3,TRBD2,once,CASSVGGGSTDTQYF,TGTGCCAGCAGCGTTGGCGGGGGGAGCACAGATACGCAGTATTTT
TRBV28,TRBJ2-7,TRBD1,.,CASTSPSDRGSYEQYF,TGTGCCAGCACTTCCCCGTCGGACAGGGGATCCTACGAGCAGTACTTC
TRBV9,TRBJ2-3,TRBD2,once,CASSSRTSGSTDTQYF,TGTGCCAGCAGCTCCCGGACTAGCGGGAGCACAGATACGCAGTATTTT
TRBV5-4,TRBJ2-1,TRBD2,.,CASRTAGSVAGNEQFF,TGTGCCAGCAGAACGGCTGGGTCGGTAGCGGGGAATGAGCAGTTCTTC
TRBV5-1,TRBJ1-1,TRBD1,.,CASSLGPQGENTEAFF,TGCGCCAGCAGCTTGGGCCCGCAGGGGGAGAACACTGAAGCTTTCTTT
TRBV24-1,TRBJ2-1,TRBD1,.,CATGTELYNEQFF,TGTGCCACTGGGACAGAGCTATACAATGAGCAGTTCTTC
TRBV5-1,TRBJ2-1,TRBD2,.,CASSLDGLAGYNEQFF,TGCGCCAGCAGCTTGGATGGACTAGCGGGGTACAATGAGCAGTTCTTC
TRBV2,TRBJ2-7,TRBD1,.,CASSGQGWVDEQYF,TGTGCCAGCAGTGGACAGGGATGGGTTGACGAGCAGTACTTC
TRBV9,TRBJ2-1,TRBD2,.,CASSAPSGIGEQFF,TGTGCCAGCAGCGCCCCTAGCGGGATTGGTGAGCAGTTCTTC
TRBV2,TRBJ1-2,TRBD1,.,CASSEIWQGGSGYTF,TGTGCCAGCAGTGAAATCTGGCAGGGGGGATCTGGCTACACCTTC
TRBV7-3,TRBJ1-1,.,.,CASSLEGNTEAFF,TGTGCCAGCAGCCTAGAGGGGAACACTGAAGCTTTCTTT
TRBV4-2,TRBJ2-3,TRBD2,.,CASSQDIAGGADTQYF,TGTGCCAGCAGCCAAGATATAGCGGGGGGCGCAGATACGCAGTATTTT
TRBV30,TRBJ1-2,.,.,CAWSVVYGYTF,TGTGCCTGGAGCGTAGTTTATGGCTACACCTTC
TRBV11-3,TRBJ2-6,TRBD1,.,CASSFLTGDTGANVLTF,TGTGCCAGCAGCTTTTTAACAGGGGACACTGGGGCCAACGTCCTGACTTTC
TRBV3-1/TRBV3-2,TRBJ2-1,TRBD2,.,CASSQAGLTSGRNEQFF,TGTGCCAGCAGCCAAGCTGGGCTCACTAGCGGAAGGAATGAGCAGTTCTTC
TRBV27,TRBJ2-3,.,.,CASSLTATGLDTQYF,TGTGCCAGCAGTTTAACAGCCACAGGGTTGGATACGCAGTATTTT
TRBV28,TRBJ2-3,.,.,CASTPPYGRATTDTQYF,TGTGCCAGCACCCCCCCCTATGGCAGGGCTACCACAGATACGCAGTATTTT
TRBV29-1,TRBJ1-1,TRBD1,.,CSVYQQGDTEAFF,TGCAGCGTTTACCAACAGGGGGACACTGAAGCTTTCTTT
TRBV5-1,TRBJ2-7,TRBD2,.,CASSPQAGVAYEQYF,TGCGCCAGCAGCCCACAAGCGGGAGTGGCGTACGAGCAGTACTTC
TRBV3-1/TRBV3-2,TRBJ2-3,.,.,CASSQRTITSTDTQYF,TGTGCCAGCAGCCAAAGAACTATAACTAGCACAGATACGCAGTATTTT
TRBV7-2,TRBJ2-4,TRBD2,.,CASSLLAGGDRAKNIQYF,TGTGCCAGCAGCTTACTAGCGGGAGGGGATCGGGCCAAAAACATTCAGTACTTC
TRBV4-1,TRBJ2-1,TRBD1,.,CASKGGLGGTNEQFF,TGCGCCAGCAAAGGGGGCCTAGGGGGCACGAATGAGCAGTTCTTC
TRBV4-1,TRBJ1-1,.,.,CASSQGGQNTEAFF,TGCGCCAGCAGCCAAGGGGGCCAGAACACTGAAGCTTTCTTT
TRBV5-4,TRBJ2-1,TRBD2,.,CASSSPGLADNEQFF,TGTGCCAGCAGCTCCCCGGGACTAGCGGACAATGAGCAGTTCTTC
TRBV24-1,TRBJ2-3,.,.,CATSDGQGNLDTQYF,TGTGCCACCAGTGATGGGCAGGGCAACTTGGATACGCAGTATTTT
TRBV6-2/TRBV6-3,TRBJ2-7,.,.,CASSQPTPHEQYF,TGTGCCAGCAGTCAACCTACCCCCCACGAGCAGTACTTC
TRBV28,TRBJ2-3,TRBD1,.,CASRKGQGAPDTQYF,TGTGCCAGCCGTAAAGGGCAGGGGGCCCCAGATACGCAGTATTTT
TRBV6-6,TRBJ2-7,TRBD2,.,CASSDAGTSSYEQYF,TGTGCCAGCAGTGACGCCGGGACTAGCAGCTACGAGCAGTACTTC
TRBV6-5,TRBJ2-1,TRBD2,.,CASSYSRLAGDNEQFF,TGTGCCAGCAGTTACTCCAGACTAGCGGGAGACAATGAGCAGTTCTTC
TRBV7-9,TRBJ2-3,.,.,CASSLHTDTQYF,TGTGCCAGCAGCTTACACACAGATACGCAGTATTTT